The next 14 T cell receptor beta chains were all read from a single sample in a study of blood T cell repertoires in COVID-19. Clones were sequenced by immunoSEQ multiplex PCR, and TCRdb holds only the in-frame ones, with some missing. The sample comprises about 370,000 clones, approximately 93% of which are singletons, and 0.86% rests with the top ten. The sequenced sample was PBMCs or T cells enriched from blood (not recorded which). All receptors come from a woman aged 40 to 55 who had been exposed to COVID-19.

In this sample, this clone turned up once. This chain uses TRBV10-3 with TRBJ1-2, with no clear D. The V gene lost 3 bases and the J gene lost 5 bases, with 4 bases spanning the gap. Germline V gene sequence: CDR1 ENHRY, CDR2 SYGVKD. There are 11 residues in the CDR3. The CDR3 loop reads CAISDMYGYTF. CDR3 sequence (DNA): TGTGCCATCAGTGACATGTATGGCTACACCTTC.

This chain connects TRBV5-5 to TRBJ1-1; 9 bases are shared with TRBD1. The CDR3 extends over 12 amino acids. Germline trimming cut 4 bases from V and 8 bases from J; bases unmatched to any gene: 3. Looked up from germline, CDR1 is SGHKS and CDR2 is YYEKEE (reference sequence). In DNA form, the CDR3 reads TGTGCCAGCAGCACCACAGGGGGCGAAGCTTTCTTT. It specifies CASSTTGGEAFF.

The chain links TRBV3-1 (or the pseudogene TRBV3-2) to TRBJ2-7; 8 positions agree with TRBD2. There are 15 residues in the CDR3. Germline loops: CDR1 LGHDT, CDR2 YNNKEL (reference sequence). Trimming at V came to 4 bases and at J to 6 bases, leaving 11 bases not matched to a gene. The CDR3 sequence: CASSLRGSGGGEQYF. The CDR3 coding sequence is TGTGCCAGCAGCCTAAGGGGGAGCGGGGGAGGCGAGCAGTACTTC.

The rearrangement joins TRBV7-2 to TRBJ1-3, with a weak D call TRBD1 (6 bases). V lost 5 bases to trimming and J lost 0 bases, with 14 bases between them. CDR1 and CDR2 from the germline V gene are SGHTA and FQGNSA. CDR3 size: 16 residues. The CDR3 DNA reads as TGTGCCAGCAGCCCAACTACAGGGCTCTCTGGAAACACCATATATTTT. It translates to CASSPTTGLSGNTIYF. The full variable domain, rest sourced from reference TRBV7-2 and TRBJ1-3, is GAGVSQSPSNKVTEKGKDVELRCDPISGHTALYWYRQSLGQGLEFLIYFQGNSAPDKSGLPSDRFSAERTGGSVSTLTIQRTQQEDSAVYLCASSPTTGLSGNTIYFGEGSWLTVV.

J is TRBJ2-2 and V is TRBV24-1, with a possible D match to TRBD1 (7 bases). V lost 4 bases and J lost 4, with 18 bases in between. The CDR3 is 17 amino acids. Germline V lookup: CDR1 KGHDR, CDR2 SFDVKD. CDR3 sequence: CATSDPGQGGLTGELFF. CDR3 sequence (DNA): TGTGCCACCAGTGACCCTGGGCAGGGGGGCCTCACCGGGGAGCTGTTTTTT.

J is TRBJ2-7 and V is TRBV7-2; 9 nucleotides align to TRBD1. Unmatched junction bases numbered 3, after V lost 4 bases and J lost 5 bases. The germline CDR1 and CDR2 sequences are SGHTA and FQGNSA. The CDR3 runs 13 residues. The CDR3 nucleotides read TGTGCCAGCAGCTACGGGACAGGGAACGAGCAGTACTTC. Amino acids: CASSYGTGNEQYF.

The J gene is TRBJ2-1, the V gene TRBV18, with TRBD2 matching 8 bases. V was clipped by 3 bases and J by 4 bases; unmatched bases: 5. Germline CDR1 KGHSH, CDR2 LQKENI. There are 15 residues in the CDR3. The CDR3 region is CASSPPGGSYNEQFF. In DNA, the CDR3 is TGTGCCAGCTCACCCCCGGGAGGGTCATACAATGAGCAGTTCTTC. Based on the CDR3 plus reference TRBV18 and TRBJ2-1, the full variable domain is NAGVMQNPRHLVRRRGQEARLRCSPMKGHSHVYWYRQLPEEGLKFMVYLQKENIIDESGMPKERFSAEFPKEGPSILRIQQVVRGDSAAYFCASSPPGGSYNEQFFGPGTRLTVL.

The chain has TRBV18 and TRBJ1-4, with TRBD1 as a possible D gene (6 bases). The CDR3 is 15 residues long. Germline assignment: CDR1 KGHSH and CDR2 LQKENI. V lost 0 bases and J lost 7, with 12 bases in between. CDR3 loop: CASSPPSGVGEKLFF. The DNA of the CDR3 is TGTGCCAGCTCACCACCTTCAGGGGTGGGTGAAAAACTGTTTTTT.

This chain links TRBV4-1 with TRBJ1-2, with D possibly matching TRBD1 (5 bases). Deletions cut 0 bases from V and 8 bases from J, with 28 bases between. Germline-derived CDR1 and CDR2 are MGHRA and YSYEKL. CDR3 length: 19 amino acids. This CDR3 reads CASSQDREGTACYRRGYTF. CDR3 DNA: TGCGCCAGCAGCCAAGATAGGGAGGGGACTGCCTGTTACCGCCGGGGCTACACCTTC.

V usage is TRBV7-8 and J usage is TRBJ2-7; 14 nucleotides align to TRBD2. The CDR3 is 15 residues long. Per germline, CDR1 SGHVS and CDR2 FQNEAQ. The V gene end was trimmed by 4 bases and the J gene end by 7 bases; junction bases not matched to a gene: 6. CDR3 loop: CASSSGLAGVLEQYF. DNA of the CDR3: TGTGCCAGCAGCTCGGGACTAGCGGGAGTCTTAGAGCAGTACTTC.

Only one count was recorded for this clone. This sequence joins TRBV19 and TRBJ2-4, with a possible D match to TRBD1 (6 bases). Germline assignment: CDR1 LNHDA and CDR2 SQIVND (reference sequence). The CDR3 is made up of 13 amino acids. With 5 bases removed from V and 8 bases from J, the gap between germline ends came to 13 bases. Written as DNA, the CDR3 is TGTGCCAGTAGTCCACAGGGAATGGACATTCAGTACTTC. Translation gives CASSPQGMDIQYF.

This clone was counted only a few times. In the same sample, other DNA sequences code for this CDR3. The chain combines TRBV19 with TRBJ2-1; possibly TRBD1 for D (6 bases). The CDR3 loop spans 15 amino acids. CDR1 is LNHDA and CDR2 is SQIVND in the germline V gene (reference sequence). V lost 6 bases to trimming and J lost 0 bases, with 12 bases between them. CDR3 nucleotide sequence: TGTGCCAGTAGCTTGGACAGAAGCTCCTACAATGAGCAGTTCTTC. It encodes CASSLDRSSYNEQFF.

The V call is TRBV3-1 (or the pseudogene TRBV3-2), the J call TRBJ2-7, with D unclear. CDR1 is LGHDT and CDR2 is YNNKEL in the germline V gene (reference sequence). V shed 0 bases and J shed 6 bases, with 6 bases lying between them. This CDR3 contains 12 residues. The CDR3 loop reads CASSQDRSEQYF. CDR3 in DNA: TGTGCCAGCAGCCAAGACCGGAGCGAGCAGTACTTC.

The chain employs TRBV10-3 and TRBJ1-5, with 7 bases matching TRBD1. This CDR3 is built from 13 residues. V lost 7 bases and J lost 3; bases outside the gene matches: 3. The germline gives CDR1 ENHRY, CDR2 SYGVKD. For the CDR3, the DNA is TGTGCCATCAATGGACAGGTCAATCAGCCCCAGCATTTT. It specifies CAINGQVNQPQHF.